The 18 T cell receptor beta chains below come from one sample, sequenced in a study of T cell changes during pregnancy in multiple sclerosis. Sequencing was performed with immunoSEQ multiplex PCR; in TCRdb, only in-frame clones are kept and a portion is missing. This table holds about 20,000 clones, approximately 90% found once. Sequencing used CD8+ T cells from peripheral blood mononuclear cells, obtained in the second trimester of pregnancy. The source is a female donor in good health, enrolled as a control in a pregnancy study.

This rearrangement joins TRBV5-8 to TRBJ2-2; 7 bases line up with TRBD1. The V gene's germline CDR1 is SGHTS and CDR2 YDEGEE. Trimming took 7 bases from V and 1 from J; bases not matched to a gene: 7. The length of the CDR3 is 15 residues. The CDR3 sequence is CASGGRTGNTGELFF. The DNA for the CDR3 is TGTGCCAGCGGCGGCAGGACAGGGAACACCGGGGAGCTGTTTTTT.

The chain joins TRBV25-1 to TRBJ1-1, with TRBD1 matching over 9 bases. The ends lost 5 bases at V and 5 bases at J; junction bases unmatched: 6. Germline lookup yields CDR1 MGHDK and CDR2 SYGVNS. This CDR3 has 14 residues. This CDR3 is CASSWTGERTEAFF. CDR3 DNA sequence: TGTGCCAGCAGTTGGACAGGGGAGAGGACTGAAGCTTTCTTT. The full variable domain, completed using reference TRBV25-1 and TRBJ1-1, is EADIYQTPRYLVIGTGKKITLECSQTMGHDKMYWYQQDPGMELHLIHYSYGVNSTEKGDLSSESTVSRIRTEHFPLTLESARPSHTSQYLCASSWTGERTEAFFGQGTRLTVV.

V and J are TRBV7-2 and TRBJ2-7, with 7 positions matching TRBD1. The length of the CDR3 is 15 residues. The germline gives CDR1 SGHTA, CDR2 FQGNSA. V shed 1 base and J 0 bases; nucleotides not matched to a gene: 3. The CDR3 loop is CASSLEGQSSYEQYF. Written as DNA, the CDR3 is TGTGCCAGCAGCTTAGAGGGACAGAGCTCCTACGAGCAGTACTTC. Full variable domain (outside the CDR3, taken from reference TRBV7-2 and TRBJ2-7): GAGVSQSPSNKVTEKGKDVELRCDPISGHTALYWYRQSLGQGLEFLIYFQGNSAPDKSGLPSDRFSAERTGGSVSTLTIQRTQQEDSAVYLCASSLEGQSSYEQYFGPGTRLTVT.

The chain recombines TRBV7-8 with TRBJ1-4; D possibly corresponds to TRBD1 (6 bases). The CDR3 runs to 13 residues. The germline V gene has CDR1 SGHVS and CDR2 FQNEAQ. Trimming took 5 bases from V and 7 from J, leaving 11 bases between them. CDR3 region: CASSAGVLEKLFF. The CDR3 DNA reads TGTGCCAGCAGCGCAGGGGTTCTTGAAAAACTGTTTTTT.

The genes are TRBV7-9 and TRBJ1-1; 7 bases are shared with TRBD1. With 2 bases clipped from V and 7 bases from J, the junction kept 1 base outside the gene matches. The CDR3 length is 12 residues. Germline CDR1 is SEHNR and CDR2 is FQNEAQ (reference sequence). The CDR3 loop reads CASSLPGGEAFF. Here the CDR3 DNA reads TGTGCCAGCAGCTTACCAGGGGGTGAAGCTTTCTTT.

The rearrangement uses TRBV27 and TRBJ2-5, with D possibly matching TRBD2 (7 bases). Trimming took off 5 bases at V and 5 bases at J, with 21 bases between the two ends. The CDR3 sequence is 16 residues long. Germline CDR1 reads MNHEY; CDR2 reads SMNVEV (reference sequence). CDR3 sequence (DNA): TGTGCCAGCAGTCTTGCGTGGGGGCGGGAGTCGGAGACCCAGTACTTC. Translating it yields CASSLAWGRESETQYF.

The V gene is TRBV19, the J gene TRBJ1-2; D is uncertain. The CDR3 has 14 residues. The germline CDR1 and CDR2 sequences are LNHDA and SQIVND (reference sequence). V dropped 6 bases and J dropped 1 base, with 12 bases sitting between them. CDR3 sequence (DNA): TGTGCCAGTAGCGTGAGAGGCAATAACTATGGCTACACCTTC. Translating gives CASSVRGNNYGYTF. Full variable domain (missing parts from reference TRBV19 and TRBJ1-2): DGGITQSPKYLFRKEGQNVTLSCEQNLNHDAMYWYRQDPGQGLRLIYYSQIVNDFQKGDIAEGYSVSREKKESFPLTVTSAQKNPTAFYLCASSVRGNNYGYTFGSGTRLTVV.

On this clone itself: One end of the junction varies from germline; a read error may be responsible. The gene calls are TRBV5-6 and TRBJ1-2; TRBD1 matches 7 bases. Germline V lookup: CDR1 SGHDT, CDR2 YYEEEE. CDR3 size: 14 residues. Here the CDR3 DNA reads TGTACCAGCAGCTGGGGACAGAGCTACTATGGCTACACCTTC. Amino acid sequence: CTSSWGQSYYGYTF.

The CDR3 DNA reads TGTGCCAGCAGCCTGACAGGGGGTAAGACTGAAGCTTTCTTT. This codes for CASSLTGGKTEAFF. This chain uses TRBV14 with TRBJ1-1; TRBD1 matches at 9 bases. CDR1 SGHDN and CDR2 FVKESK come from the germline V gene. Trimming removed 4 bases from V and 5 bases from J; junction bases left unmatched: 5. The CDR3 has 14 residues. The variable domain in full, with the rest retrieved from reference TRBV14 and TRBJ1-1, is EAGVTQFPSHSVIEKGQTVTLRCDPISGHDNLYWYRRVMGKEIKFLLHFVKESKQDESGMPNNRFLAERTGGTYSTLKVQPAELEDSGVYFCASSLTGGKTEAFFGQGTRLTVV.

This clone is a singleton in its sample. The rearrangement links TRBV9 to TRBJ2-3, with TRBD1 as a possible D gene (6 bases). V was shortened by 0 bases and J by 2 bases, with 10 bases between the two germline ends. The CDR3 covers 15 residues. In germline, CDR1 is SGDLS, CDR2 YYNGEE. For the CDR3, the DNA is TGTGCCAGCAGCGTAGGGGGGCCAAACACAGATACGCAGTATTTT. Protein: CASSVGGPNTDTQYF.

The chain joins TRBV9 to TRBJ1-1; 8 bases align to TRBD1. Germline CDR1 and CDR2: SGDLS and YYNGEE. The CDR3 runs 17 residues. J was trimmed by 3 bases and V by 3 bases; bases with no gene match: 13. The chain's CDR3 is CASSGRTGLRTDTEAFF. CDR3 DNA sequence: TGTGCCAGCAGCGGGAGGACAGGGTTACGTACGGACACTGAAGCTTTCTTT. Full variable domain (remainder filled in from reference TRBV9 and TRBJ1-1): DSGVTQTPKHLITATGQRVTLRCSPRSGDLSVYWYQQSLDQGLQFLIQYYNGEERAKGNILERFSAQQFPDLHSELNLSSLELGDSALYFCASSGRTGLRTDTEAFFGQGTRLTVV.

The chain recombines TRBV27 with TRBJ2-6; D unresolved. This CDR3 contains 15 residues. The germline V gene encodes CDR1 MNHEY and CDR2 SMNVEV (reference sequence). Trimming left V 3 bases short and J 0 bases short, with 6 bases between. The CDR3 bases are TGTGCCAGCAGTTTGTTCTCCTCTGGGGCCAACGTCCTGACTTTC. Its translation is CASSLFSSGANVLTF.

This CDR3 reads CASSDEAGGPTDTQYF. The CDR3 bases are TGTGCCAGCAGTGACGAGGCGGGAGGGCCCACAGATACGCAGTATTTT. This chain links TRBV6-4 with TRBJ2-3, with 9 bases identical to TRBD2. The CDR3 extends over 16 amino acids. The V segment lost 2 bases and the J segment 2 bases; nucleotides outside the gene matches: 5. Looked up from germline, CDR1 is MRHNA and CDR2 is SNTAGT.

V is TRBV6-1 and J is TRBJ2-1; 8 positions match TRBD1. This CDR3 has 14 amino acids. Losses at the gene ends were 1 base for V and 6 bases for J; bases not matched to a gene: 2. Germline V gene data show CDR1 as MNHNS and CDR2 as SASEGT. As DNA, the CDR3 is TGTGCCAGCAGTGAAGAACAGGGGGTCAATGAGCAGTTCTTC. This gives the protein CASSEEQGVNEQFF.

Remarks on this clone: A much larger clone differs from this one at a single base, so this may be a read error. The chain has TRBV6-4 and TRBJ2-3; tentatively, D is TRBD2 (6 bases). Between the trimmed V and J ends, which lost 4 bases and 1 base, there was a span of 6 bases. Germline V gene sequence: CDR1 MRHNA, CDR2 SNTAGT. The CDR3 contains 13 residues. The CDR3 spells CASSASGTDTQYF. CDR3 nucleotides: TGTGCCAGCAGTGCTAGCGGCACAGATACGCAGTATTTT.

This chain connects TRBV5-6 to TRBJ1-6; D might be TRBD1 (6 bases). CDR3 length: 16 amino acids. V was shortened by 4 bases and J by 0 bases, with 11 bases between the two germline ends. Germline V lookup: CDR1 SGHDT, CDR2 YYEEEE. This chain's CDR3 is CASSRGATSYNSPLHF. CDR3 coding DNA: TGTGCCAGCAGCCGGGGGGCGACCTCCTATAATTCACCCCTCCACTTT.

J is TRBJ2-3 and V is TRBV4-2, with 12 bases lining up with TRBD2. V shed 8 bases and J 4 bases; nucleotides not matched to a gene: 7. CDR1 is LGHNA and CDR2 is YNFKEQ in the germline V gene. The CDR3 is made up of 15 amino acids. The CDR3 spells CASATTSGSPDTQYF. The CDR3 region has the DNA TGTGCCAGCGCCACGACTAGCGGGAGCCCAGATACGCAGTATTTT.

The V call is TRBV2, the J call TRBJ2-2; 8 nucleotides agree with TRBD2. Trimming took 4 bases from V and 6 from J; bases not matched to a gene: 4. This CDR3 spans 14 amino acids. Germline CDR1 reads SNHLY; CDR2 reads FYNNEI. CDR3 sequence reads: CASSGTSNPGELFF. CDR3 nucleotide sequence: TGTGCCAGCAGTGGGACTAGCAATCCCGGGGAGCTGTTTTTT. Based on the CDR3 plus reference TRBV2 and TRBJ2-2, the full variable domain is EPEVTQTPSHQVTQMGQEVILRCVPISNHLYFYWYRQILGQKVEFLVSFYNNEISEKSEIFDDQFSVERPDGSNFTLKIRSTKLEDSAMYFCASSGTSNPGELFFGEGSRLTVL.